What follows are 12 T cell receptor beta chains derived from one specimen sequenced in a study of blood T cells in healthy people across ages. The use of a sample-barcoded 5' primer and a J-beta primer mix characterized a second PCR of 7 to 11 cycles. TCRdb passed the 5' RACE reads through MiXCR, listing each CDR3 protein once. Of 700,000 to 800,000 distinct CDR3 sequences listed, around 40% were seen once; the top ten hold 20% to 25%. Sequencing was performed on blood. The receptors were gathered from a woman aged 60-75 years in good health.

The rearrangement joins TRBV28 to TRBJ2-5, with a possible D match to TRBD2 (6 bases). The V end lost 7 bases, the J end lost 4 bases, and 13 bases lay between the germline ends. Looked up from germline, CDR1 is MDHEN and CDR2 is SYDVKM. The CDR3 totals 13 residues. CDR3 coding DNA: TGTGCCAGCATGATCGGGAGCAGAGAGACCCAGTACTTC. As protein: CASMIGSRETQYF.

The chain carries TRBV6-2 or TRBV6-3 and TRBJ2-1; TRBD1 matches 9 bases. Germline loops: CDR1 MNHEY, CDR2 SVGEGT. J gave up 10 bases and V 4 bases, and 14 bases lay outside the gene matches. This CDR3 region has 16 residues. The CDR3 loop reads CASSSGTGGSRGEQFF. The DNA of the CDR3 is TGTGCCAGCAGTTCCGGAACAGGGGGCTCCCGGGGGGAGCAGTTCTTC.

In its sample, this clonotype was seen a few times. V gene TRBV20-1 combines with J gene TRBJ2-7; D unresolved. The CDR3 spans 14 residues. With 2 bases removed from V and 0 bases from J, the gap between germline ends came to 11 bases. Germline CDR1 reads DFQATT; CDR2 reads SNEGSKA (reference sequence). CDR3 region: CSARTHTLSYEQYF. The CDR3 DNA reads TGCAGTGCTAGAACCCACACGCTCTCCTACGAGCAGTACTTC.

This clonotype was counted only a few times. The V call is TRBV28, the J call TRBJ2-1, with 8 bases that match TRBD2. J lost 7 bases, V lost 6 bases, and 2 bases had no gene match. The CDR3 loop spans 12 amino acids. From germline, CDR1 is MDHEN and CDR2 SYDVKM. For the CDR3, the DNA is TGTGCCAGCAGGGGACTAGGGAATGAGCAGTTCTTC. This encodes CASRGLGNEQFF.

This clonotype was recorded a few times. The gene calls are TRBV20-1 and TRBJ2-4, with 11 bases matching TRBD1. Germline V gene sequence: CDR1 DFQATT, CDR2 SNEGSKA (reference sequence). Losses at the gene ends were 1 base for V and 7 bases for J; bases not matched to a gene: 3. The CDR3 is 14 residues long. This CDR3 reads CSARVGTGGNIQYF. CDR3 bases: TGCAGTGCTAGAGTGGGGACAGGGGGGAACATTCAGTACTTC.

The chain employs TRBV3-1 and TRBJ1-6, with 8 bases fitting TRBD1. This CDR3 comprises 15 residues. Germline values: CDR1 LGHDT, CDR2 YNNKEL (reference sequence). Trimming took 1 base from V and 8 from J; bases not matched to a gene: 4. The CDR3 nucleotides are TGTGCCAGCAGCCAAGGGACAGGGATTTATTCACCCCTCCACTTT. It is translated as CASSQGTGIYSPLHF.

J is TRBJ1-2 and V is TRBV7-9; D is perhaps TRBD1 (5 bases). V gave up 2 bases and J gave up 1 base, with 11 bases separating them. The CDR3 sequence is 15 residues long. CDR1 is SEHNR and CDR2 is FQNEAQ in the germline V gene (reference sequence). CDR3 amino acids: CASSLMGEINYGYTF. As DNA, the CDR3 is TGTGCCAGCAGCTTAATGGGGGAGATTAACTATGGCTACACCTTC.

This clonotype was seen only once. This rearrangement joins TRBV5-1 to TRBJ1-1, with D perhaps TRBD1 (5 bases). The CDR3 is 15 residues long. Germline V gene sequence: CDR1 SGHRS, CDR2 YFSETQ. V was clipped by 4 bases and J by 3 bases, with 16 bases between them. The CDR3: CASSQRQQGDTEAFF. DNA of the CDR3: TGCGCCAGCAGCCAGAGACAGCAAGGGGACACTGAAGCTTTCTTT.

The chain joins TRBV9 to TRBJ2-7, with 9 nucleotides matching TRBD1. The CDR3 is made up of 14 amino acids. Germline V gives CDR1 SGDLS, CDR2 YYNGEE. Germline trimming cut 3 bases from V and 5 bases from J; bases unmatched to any gene: 6. CDR3 protein: CASSAQGAEDEQYF. The CDR3 DNA is TGTGCCAGCAGCGCACAGGGGGCTGAGGACGAGCAGTACTTC.

This clonotype occurred a few times. This chain joins TRBV11-1 and TRBJ2-1; no clear D gene. The CDR3 contains 15 residues. Trimming left V 5 bases short and J 2 bases short, with 13 bases between. Germline V gives CDR1 SGHAT, CDR2 FQDESV (reference sequence). CDR3 in DNA: TGTGCCAGCAGCCCCGCTCCTGAACCCTACAATGAGCAGTTCTTC. Its protein is CASSPAPEPYNEQFF.

The CDR3 bases are TGTGCCAGCAGCCCCACGGGGTACAATGAGCAGTACTTC. This gives the protein CASSPTGYNEQYF. The chain carries TRBV3-1 and TRBJ2-4; D possibly corresponds to TRBD2 (5 bases). V shed 4 bases and J shed 13 bases, with 17 bases lying between them. The CDR3 is made up of 13 amino acids. Per the germline V gene, CDR1 is LGHDT and CDR2 is YNNKEL (reference sequence).

This clonotype was found many times. This chain uses TRBV24-1 with TRBJ2-1, with D tentatively TRBD1 (5 bases). Looked up from germline, CDR1 is KGHDR and CDR2 is SFDVKD. V was clipped by 4 bases and J by 4 bases, with 10 bases between them. CDR3 length equals 14 residues. This chain's CDR3 is CATSEETEYNEQFF. For the CDR3, the DNA is TGTGCCACCAGTGAGGAGACAGAGTACAATGAGCAGTTCTTC.